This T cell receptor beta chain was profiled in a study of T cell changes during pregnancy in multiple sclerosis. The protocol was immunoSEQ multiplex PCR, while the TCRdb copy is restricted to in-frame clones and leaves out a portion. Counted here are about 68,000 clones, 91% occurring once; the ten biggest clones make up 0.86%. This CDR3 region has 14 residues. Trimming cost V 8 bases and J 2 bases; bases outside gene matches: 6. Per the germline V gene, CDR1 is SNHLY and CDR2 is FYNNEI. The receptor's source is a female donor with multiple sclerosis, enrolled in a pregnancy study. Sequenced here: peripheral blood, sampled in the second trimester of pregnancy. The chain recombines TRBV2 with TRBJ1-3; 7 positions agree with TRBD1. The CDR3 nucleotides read TGTGCCAGCCGAGGGGGCGCAGCTGGAAACACCATATATTTT. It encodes CASRGGAAGNTIYF.